Shown below are 8 T cell receptor beta chains from a single sample sequenced in a study of shared clonotypes between healthy human individuals. The method was immunoSEQ multiplex PCR; TCRdb's version includes in-frame clones alone and lacks a portion of them. Of approximately 2.1 million clones in the sample, approximately 93% were seen once. The sequenced sample consisted of naive CD4+ T cells from PBMCs. Subset here: CD45RA+ positively selected. The receptors derive from a man aged 18 to 35 in good health. Some clones in this sample may be carry-over from other donors' samples.

This clone was observed a single time. The V and J genes are TRBV19 and TRBJ2-5; 7 nucleotides agree with TRBD2. V was clipped by 5 bases and J by 1 base; unmatched bases: 7. The CDR3 contains 15 residues. CDR1 and CDR2 (germline): LNHDA, SQIVND (reference sequence). CDR3 sequence (DNA): TGTGCCAGTAGTCGGCGGGAGAGGGCCCAAGAGACCCAGTACTTC. Translation gives CASSRRERAQETQYF.

V and J are TRBV5-4 and TRBJ2-7, with 13 bases aligning to TRBD2. Germline trimming cut 4 bases from V and 0 bases from J; bases unmatched to any gene: 4. The CDR3 length is 16 residues. Germline V gene data show CDR1 as SGHNT and CDR2 as YYREEE (reference sequence). CDR3 nucleotides: TGTGCCAGCAGCGCGGGACTAGCGGGACCCTCCTACGAGCAGTACTTC. This codes for CASSAGLAGPSYEQYF.

A remark on this clone: Other DNA sequences from this sample encode an identical CDR3 as well. This chain links TRBV9 with TRBJ2-3; D is undetermined. Between the trimmed V and J ends, which lost 3 bases and 0 bases, there was a span of 8 bases. The germline CDR1 and CDR2 sequences are SGDLS and YYNGEE. CDR3 size: 14 residues. CDR3 residues: CASSGRLSTDTQYF. Here the CDR3 DNA reads TGTGCCAGCAGCGGGCGACTTAGCACAGATACGCAGTATTTT.

The count of this clone is one. This chain links TRBV28 with TRBJ2-4; D is unclear. Germline CDR1 is MDHEN and CDR2 is SYDVKM. There are 12 residues in the CDR3. V was pared by 3 bases and J by 9 bases, with 9 bases between. The CDR3 nucleotides read TGTGCCAGCAGTTTCGGGCCATCCATTCAGTACTTC. Translated: CASSFGPSIQYF.

CDR3 sequence: CASSDRLAGDYNEQFF. Written as DNA, the CDR3 is TGTGCCAGCAGCGACCGACTAGCGGGAGACTACAATGAGCAGTTCTTC. The chain is built from TRBV9 and TRBJ2-1; 12 nucleotides agree with TRBD2. Losses at the gene ends were 3 bases for V and 3 bases for J; bases not matched to a gene: 4. The length of the CDR3 is 16 residues. CDR1 SGDLS and CDR2 YYNGEE come from the germline V gene.

The chain combines TRBV9 with TRBJ2-3; 7 bases are a match to TRBD2. This CDR3 region has 15 residues. V lost 1 base to trimming and J lost 1 base; unmatched junction nucleotides: 3. The germline gives CDR1 SGDLS, CDR2 YYNGEE. The CDR3 nucleotides read TGTGCCAGCAGCGTATCAGCGGGGCGCACAGATACGCAGTATTTT. Translation: CASSVSAGRTDTQYF.

The chain couples TRBV7-9 to TRBJ2-5; D is undetermined. Germline CDR1 SEHNR, CDR2 FQNEAQ (reference sequence). The V gene lost 1 base and the J gene lost 7 bases, with 10 bases spanning the gap. The CDR3 has 13 amino acids. CDR3 protein: CASSLDGPGTQYF. The CDR3, as DNA: TGTGCCAGCAGCTTAGACGGCCCGGGGACCCAGTACTTC.

The count of this clone is one. This chain joins TRBV21-1 and TRBJ2-7; the table's D call of TRBD2 was not tested on the DNA. TRBV21-1 is described as a pseudogene. This CDR3 comprises 11 residues. This chain's CDR3 is CASSKSDEQYF. The CDR3 DNA is TGTGCCAGCAGCAAATCGGACGAGCAGTACTTC.